This T cell receptor (beta chain) was found in a study of blood T cells in healthy people across ages. The germline gives CDR1 SGHVS, CDR2 FNYEAQ. This CDR3 has 16 amino acids. The ends lost 0 bases at V and 6 bases at J; junction bases unmatched: 7. A second roughly 6 to 11 cycle PCR used barcoded and J-beta primers. One entry per CDR3 protein results from TCRdb running MiXCR on the 5' RACE reads. The repertoire holds 1,100,000 or so distinct CDR3 sequences, with under 45% as singletons. The chain uses TRBV7-6 and TRBJ2-7, with 11 positions matching TRBD1. The TCR was taken from a woman in her fifties or sixties in good health. The sample was blood. DNA for the CDR3: TGTGCCAGCAGCTTAGCCCGGGACAGGGGGTCCGCCGAGCAGTACTTC. Its translation is CASSLARDRGSAEQYF. The variable domain in full, with the rest retrieved from reference TRBV7-6 and TRBJ2-7, is GAGVSQSPRYKVTKRGQDVALRCDPISGHVSLYWYRQALGQGPEFLTYFNYEAQQDKSGLPNDRFSAERPEGSISTLTIQRTEQRDSAMYRCASSLARDRGSAEQYFGPGTRLTVT.